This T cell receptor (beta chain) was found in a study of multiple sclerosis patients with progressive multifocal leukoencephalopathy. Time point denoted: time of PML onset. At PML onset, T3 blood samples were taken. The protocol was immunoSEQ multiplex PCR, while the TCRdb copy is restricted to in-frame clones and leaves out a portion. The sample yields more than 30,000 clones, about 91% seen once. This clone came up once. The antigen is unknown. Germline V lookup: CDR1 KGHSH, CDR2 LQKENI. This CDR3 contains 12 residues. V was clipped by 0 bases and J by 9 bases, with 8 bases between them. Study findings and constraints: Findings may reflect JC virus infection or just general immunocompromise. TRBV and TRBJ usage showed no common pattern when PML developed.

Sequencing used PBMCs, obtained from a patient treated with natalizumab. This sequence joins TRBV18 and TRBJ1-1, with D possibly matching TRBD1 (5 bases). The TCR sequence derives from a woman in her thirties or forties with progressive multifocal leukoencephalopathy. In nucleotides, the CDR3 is TGTGCCAGCTCACCACCGCAGGGTAAAGCTTTCTTT. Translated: CASSPPQGKAFF.